Shown below are 32 T cell receptor beta chains from a single sample sequenced in a study of PD-L1 blockade in urothelial cancer. Repertoires were generated with immunoSEQ multiplex PCR, while TCRdb's copy carries only in-frame clones and drops some. The repertoire holds tens of thousands of clones, 75% seen once, with about 4% in the top ten. This sample's time point: pretreatment peripheral blood. The sequenced sample was PBMCs, obtained around atezolizumab (anti-PD-L1) treatment. All receptors come from a man aged 65 to 85 with urothelial cancer.

As DNA, the CDR3 is TGTGCCAGCAGCCCCGGACGGCGGGGAAAATACAATGAGCAGTTCTTC. Translating it yields CASSPGRRGKYNEQFF. This chain uses TRBV7-8 with TRBJ2-1; possibly TRBD2 for D (6 bases). Germline CDR1 and CDR2: SGHVS and FQNEAQ. The CDR3 is made up of 16 amino acids. With 5 bases removed from V and 4 bases from J, the gap between germline ends came to 18 bases.

The rearrangement joins TRBV21-1 to TRBJ2-1; TRBD2, the D gene given by the table, was not confirmed from the DNA. TRBV21-1 is flagged as a pseudogene. The CDR3 sequence is 17 residues long. The CDR3 spells CASSKIGRQTSYNEQFF. In nucleotides, the CDR3 is TGTGCCAGCAGCAAAATCGGGAGACAGACTTCCTACAATGAGCAGTTCTTC.

The chain uses TRBV5-8 and TRBJ1-5; D gene ambiguous. The V end lost 9 bases, the J end lost 9 bases, and 16 bases lay between the germline ends. Germline V gene data show CDR1 as SGHTS and CDR2 as YDEGEE. The CDR3 is 12 amino acids. The CDR3 DNA reads as TGTGCCACTTCGGTTGGGCGGGGGCCCCAGCATTTT. Translated: CATSVGRGPQHF.

The count of this clone is one. The rearrangement joins TRBV9 to TRBJ1-6, with D possibly TRBD1 on 5 matching bases. From germline, CDR1 is SGDLS and CDR2 YYNGEE. The CDR3 is 15 residues long. V lost 3 bases and J 7 bases, leaving 14 bases between the germline ends. This CDR3 reads CASSARVGGNSPLHF. CDR3 DNA: TGTGCCAGCAGCGCGCGGGTCGGGGGGAATTCACCCCTCCACTTT.

This chain connects TRBV11-3 to TRBJ2-1, with TRBD1 identical over 10 bases. In germline, CDR1 is SGHNT, CDR2 YENEEA. The CDR3 spans 17 residues. V trimming: 1 base; J trimming: 0 bases; junction bases outside the gene matches: 3. The CDR3 DNA is TGTGCCAGCAGCTTAGCGAGGGACAGGGGCTCCTACAATGAGCAGTTCTTC. This translates into CASSLARDRGSYNEQFF.

CDR3 DNA: TGTGCCAGCAGCGTCGGGGGGGCCGGGGAGCTGTTTTTT. Amino acids: CASSVGGAGELFF. J is TRBJ2-2 and V is TRBV14, with 8 bases lining up with TRBD2. The CDR3 is 13 amino acids. CDR1 is SGHDN and CDR2 is FVKESK in the germline V gene. The V gene end was trimmed by 5 bases and the J gene end by 6 bases; junction bases not matched to a gene: 2. The complete variable domain, with remaining parts taken from reference TRBV14 and TRBJ2-2, reads EAGVTQFPSHSVIEKGQTVTLRCDPISGHDNLYWYRRVMGKEIKFLLHFVKESKQDESGMPNNRFLAERTGGTYSTLKVQPAELEDSGVYFCASSVGGAGELFFGEGSRLTVL.

The J gene is TRBJ2-5, the V gene TRBV7-8, with D perhaps TRBD2 (5 bases). CDR1 and CDR2 from the germline V gene are SGHVS and FQNEAQ. Trimming took 1 base from V and 0 from J, leaving 6 bases between them. The CDR3 sequence is 14 residues long. CDR3 loop: CASSLGLNQETQYF. Here the CDR3 DNA reads TGTGCCAGCAGCTTAGGACTAAACCAAGAGACCCAGTACTTC.

The genes are TRBV19 and TRBJ2-5; TRBD1 matches at 9 bases. Germline CDR1 reads LNHDA; CDR2 reads SQIVND (reference sequence). V lost 10 bases and J lost 5; bases outside the gene matches: 23. The CDR3 has 18 amino acids. The CDR3 coding sequence is TGTGCCACCTCAAGCCCCCGGACGCGGACAGGGGATAGGGAGACCCAGTACTTC. It translates to CATSSPRTRTGDRETQYF. Full variable domain (rest looked up from reference TRBV19 and TRBJ2-5): DGGITQSPKYLFRKEGQNVTLSCEQNLNHDAMYWYRQDPGQGLRLIYYSQIVNDFQKGDIAEGYSVSREKKESFPLTVTSAQKNPTAFYLCATSSPRTRTGDRETQYFGPGTRLLVL.

V is TRBV9 and J is TRBJ2-1; 10 positions agree with TRBD2. Trimming took 0 bases from V and 2 from J; bases not matched to a gene: 11. Germline V lookup: CDR1 SGDLS, CDR2 YYNGEE. CDR3 length: 19 residues. The CDR3 region is CASSVEGLAGVSAYNEQFF. The CDR3, as DNA: TGTGCCAGCAGCGTAGAGGGGCTAGCGGGAGTTTCAGCCTACAATGAGCAGTTCTTC.

This clone showed up just once. The chain uses TRBV23-1 and TRBJ1-4, with TRBD1 matching 8 bases. TRBV23-1 is noted as an ORF with a role that remains uncertain. Trimming cost V 2 bases and J 7 bases; bases outside gene matches: 12. CDR3 length: 17 amino acids. Written as DNA, the CDR3 is TGCGCCAGCAGTCAAATCTTTGGACAGGGACGACCTGAAAAACTGTTTTTT. Translating gives CASSQIFGQGRPEKLFF.

The genes are TRBV2 and TRBJ1-4, with TRBD1 matching over 7 bases. In germline, CDR1 is SNHLY, CDR2 FYNNEI. With V trimmed by 6 bases and J by 5 bases, 9 bases remained unmatched. The CDR3 is 15 residues long. The CDR3 nucleotides read TGTGCCAGCAGCGACTTGACAGGGACAAATGAAAAACTGTTTTTT. Protein: CASSDLTGTNEKLFF.

The chain's CDR3 is CASSPTGDSYEQYF. The CDR3, as DNA: TGCGCCAGCAGCCCGACAGGGGACAGCTACGAGCAGTACTTC. The chain carries TRBV5-1 and TRBJ2-7, with 8 bases fitting TRBD1. This CDR3 is built from 14 residues. CDR1 and CDR2 from the germline V gene are SGHRS and YFSETQ. The ends lost 4 bases at V and 3 bases at J; junction bases unmatched: 6.

V and J are TRBV9 and TRBJ1-1; D gene unclear. CDR1 SGDLS and CDR2 YYNGEE come from the germline V gene. V was shortened by 1 base and J by 4 bases, with 8 bases between the two germline ends. CDR3 length: 13 amino acids. CDR3 coding DNA: TGTGCCAGCAGCGTAACAGAGGGCACTGAAGCTTTCTTT. Translated, it gives CASSVTEGTEAFF.

This clone was seen a few times. The rearrangement links TRBV4-2 to TRBJ2-6; D remains ambiguous. The CDR3 length is 14 residues. The germline CDR1 and CDR2 sequences are LGHNA and YNFKEQ. The V and J ends lost 4 bases and 0 bases respectively, with 4 bases between them. Here the CDR3 reads CASSPSSGANVLTF. The CDR3 DNA is TGTGCCAGCAGCCCGAGCTCTGGGGCCAACGTCCTGACTTTC.

The V call is TRBV11-3, the J call TRBJ2-2, with D perhaps TRBD2 (6 bases). This CDR3 contains 13 residues. Per the germline V gene, CDR1 is SGHNT and CDR2 is YENEEA. Trimming removed 3 bases from V and 6 bases from J, with 8 bases in between. The CDR3 region has the DNA TGTGCCAGCAGCTTGGGAGGCCCCGGGGAGCTGTTTTTT. Translating it yields CASSLGGPGELFF.

This clone was observed a single time. The rearrangement uses TRBV11-2 and TRBJ2-2, with a tentative D call TRBD2 (6 bases). The CDR3 is 16 amino acids. Germline loops: CDR1 SGHAT, CDR2 FQNNGV. V lost 6 bases to trimming and J lost 2 bases, with 16 bases between them. The CDR3 region has the DNA TGTGCCAGCAGTTATCCGGGACTCATTAACACCGGGGAGCTGTTTTTT. Translating gives CASSYPGLINTGELFF.

The rearrangement links TRBV7-2 to TRBJ1-6; 7 bases line up with TRBD1. J lost 6 bases, V lost 5 bases, and 7 bases had no gene match. CDR3 size: 15 residues. From germline, CDR1 is SGHTA and CDR2 FQGNSA. CDR3: CASSVIGQANSPLHF. Here the CDR3 DNA reads TGTGCCAGCAGCGTAATAGGACAGGCTAATTCACCCCTCCACTTT.

The V call is TRBV9, the J call TRBJ2-1; 9 bases are a match to TRBD2. Germline-derived CDR1 and CDR2 are SGDLS and YYNGEE. Trimming at V came to 0 bases and at J to 4 bases, leaving 5 bases not matched to a gene. This CDR3 spans 16 amino acids. The DNA of the CDR3 is TGTGCCAGCAGCGTAGACGCGGGAGGGCCTTACAATGAGCAGTTCTTC. Its protein is CASSVDAGGPYNEQFF.

This rearrangement joins TRBV5-1 to TRBJ2-2; TRBD2 matches 7 bases. The CDR3 is 16 amino acids. Germline CDR1 and CDR2: SGHRS and YFSETQ. The V and J ends lost 3 bases and 4 bases, in that order; junction bases with no gene match: 9. The CDR3 here is CASSSESGGGTGELFF. In DNA, the CDR3 is TGCGCCAGCAGCTCGGAGAGTGGCGGGGGCACCGGGGAGCTGTTTTTT.

This clone was recorded a few times. The chain has TRBV19 and TRBJ1-5; 10 bases are a match to TRBD1. Germline CDR1 is LNHDA and CDR2 is SQIVND (reference sequence). V lost 5 bases to trimming and J lost 2 bases; unmatched junction nucleotides: 0. The CDR3 runs to 14 residues. The CDR3 coding sequence is TGTGCCAGTAGTGGGACAGGGGGCAATCAGCCCCAGCATTTT. It yields the protein CASSGTGGNQPQHF.

The J gene is TRBJ2-2, the V gene TRBV30; maybe TRBD1 (5 bases). V was trimmed by 3 bases and J by 2 bases, leaving 7 bases between them. Looked up from germline, CDR1 is GTSNPN and CDR2 is SVGIG (reference sequence). This CDR3 region has 13 residues. The CDR3 sequence is CAWRQDNTGELFF. For the CDR3, the DNA is TGTGCCTGGAGACAGGACAACACCGGGGAGCTGTTTTTT.

The V gene is TRBV6-5, the J gene TRBJ1-4; D uncertain. V dropped 6 bases and J dropped 8 bases, with 7 bases sitting between them. The CDR3 is made up of 11 amino acids. Germline CDR1 is MNHEY and CDR2 is SVGAGI. The CDR3 region is CASRNSEKLFF. In DNA, the CDR3 is TGTGCCAGCAGAAATAGCGAAAAACTGTTTTTT.

The chain joins TRBV29-1 to TRBJ1-1; D is unresolved. V gave up 4 bases and J gave up 1 base, with 7 bases separating them. Germline lookup yields CDR1 SQVTM and CDR2 ANQGSEA. The CDR3 has 12 amino acids. In nucleotides, the CDR3 is TGCAGCGTTGGAACATGGAACACTGAAGCTTTCTTT. Translation: CSVGTWNTEAFF. Together with reference TRBV29-1 and TRBJ1-1, the CDR3 gives the full variable domain: SAVISQKPSRDICQRGTSLTIQCQVDSQVTMMFWYRQQPGQSLTLIATANQGSEATYESGFVIDKFPISRPNLTFSTLTVSNMSPEDSSIYLCSVGTWNTEAFFGQGTRLTVV.

The genes are TRBV6-5 and TRBJ2-3; possible D gene TRBD2, 5 bases. Trimming removed 0 bases at V and 5 bases at J, with 9 bases between. The CDR3 consists of 14 residues. Germline CDR1 and CDR2: MNHEY and SVGAGI. CDR3 sequence: CASSYSAGGDTQYF. The CDR3 bases are TGTGCCAGCAGTTACTCGGCGGGCGGAGATACGCAGTATTTT.

The rearrangement links TRBV6-6 to TRBJ1-5; 7 bases are shared with TRBD1. Looked up from germline, CDR1 is MNHNY and CDR2 is SVGAGI (reference sequence). V lost 6 bases to trimming and J lost 2 bases; unmatched junction nucleotides: 4. The CDR3 is 14 amino acids. Here the CDR3 DNA reads TGTGCCAGCAGCGAAGGACAGGGCAATCAGCCCCAGCATTTT. Protein product: CASSEGQGNQPQHF.

This rearrangement joins TRBV27 to TRBJ2-7; D gene uncertain. The CDR3 runs to 14 residues. The V gene lost 0 bases and the J gene lost 3 bases, with 9 bases spanning the gap. Per the germline V gene, CDR1 is MNHEY and CDR2 is SMNVEV (reference sequence). CDR3 sequence reads: CASSLSTKGYEQYF. In DNA form, the CDR3 reads TGTGCCAGCAGTTTATCGACAAAAGGCTACGAGCAGTACTTC.

The genes are TRBV4-3 and TRBJ2-3; D is unresolved. From germline, CDR1 is LGHNA and CDR2 YSLEER. The CDR3 length is 14 residues. V shed 0 bases and J shed 2 bases, with 6 bases lying between them. This CDR3 is CASSQDINTDTQYF. CDR3 DNA: TGCGCCAGCAGCCAAGATATAAACACAGATACGCAGTATTTT.

V gene TRBV9 combines with J gene TRBJ2-5; 8 bases line up with TRBD2. V shed 3 bases, J shed 2 bases, and the junction held 6 bases outside the gene matches. CDR1 and CDR2 from the germline V gene are SGDLS and YYNGEE. CDR3 length: 15 residues. This chain's CDR3 is CASSARPGGQETQYF. The CDR3 DNA reads TGTGCCAGCAGCGCTAGACCGGGAGGGCAAGAGACCCAGTACTTC.

This chain links TRBV7-3 with TRBJ2-1; 10 bases match TRBD2. Germline lookup yields CDR1 SGHTA and CDR2 FQGTGA. CDR3 length: 14 residues. The trim removed 5 bases at V and 4 bases at J, leaving 2 bases unmatched. DNA for the CDR3: TGTGCCAGCAGCCTAGCGGGGGAGTACAATGAGCAGTTCTTC. Protein sequence: CASSLAGEYNEQFF.

This rearrangement joins TRBV7-3 to TRBJ2-1; no clear D gene. Trimming cost V 2 bases and J 0 bases, with 5 bases left between them. The CDR3 is 14 residues long. Germline V gene sequence: CDR1 SGHTA, CDR2 FQGTGA. The CDR3 DNA follows: TGTGCCAGCAGCTTAGATAGCTCCTACAATGAGCAGTTCTTC. Translation gives CASSLDSSYNEQFF.

This rearrangement joins TRBV6-5 to TRBJ2-5; 11 bases fit TRBD1. The length of the CDR3 is 14 residues. In germline, CDR1 is MNHEY, CDR2 SVGAGI. Trimming took 7 bases from V and 7 from J; bases not matched to a gene: 8. The CDR3: CASTTRDRGGTQYF. The CDR3, as DNA: TGTGCCAGCACCACCAGGGACAGGGGGGGGACCCAGTACTTC.

A few counts support this clone. The chain employs TRBV4-3 and TRBJ2-3; possible D gene TRBD1, 6 bases. The V gene's germline CDR1 is LGHNA and CDR2 YSLEER. V was clipped by 2 bases and J by 0 bases, with 15 bases between them. The CDR3 contains 17 residues. The CDR3 DNA reads TGCGCCAGCAGCCAAAACCGACCAGGGGCTAGCACAGATACGCAGTATTTT. This encodes CASSQNRPGASTDTQYF.